This T cell receptor beta chain was obtained from a study of identical twins. In its sample, this clonotype was seen many times. Its antigen remains unknown. The study, taken as a whole, reports: These conclusions were based on statistical analysis (cross-sectional, not following the same donors). Potential partial confounding of zero-insertion analyses by invariant MAIT and iNKT cells was noted.

The CDR3 sequence is 16 residues long. V shed 4 bases and J 4 bases; nucleotides not matched to a gene: 12. Germline V gives CDR1 MDHEN, CDR2 SYDVKM. TCRdb used MiXCR to reprocess the 5' RACE reads, holding one entry per CDR3 protein. Among hundreds of thousands of distinct CDR3 sequences listed, 7% were seen once. Healthy Caucasians, and only they, were the donors. These data are also associated with another study on yellow fever vaccine responses in identical twins.

The chain couples TRBV28 to TRBJ2-7, with 8 bases lining up with TRBD1. Specimen: memory (CD45RO+) T cells sorted from blood. This receptor was identified in a woman aged 18-30 years in good health. The CDR3: CASSSSGQGLSYEQYF. In DNA form, the CDR3 reads TGTGCCAGCAGTTCCTCCGGACAGGGATTGTCGTACGAGCAGTACTTC.